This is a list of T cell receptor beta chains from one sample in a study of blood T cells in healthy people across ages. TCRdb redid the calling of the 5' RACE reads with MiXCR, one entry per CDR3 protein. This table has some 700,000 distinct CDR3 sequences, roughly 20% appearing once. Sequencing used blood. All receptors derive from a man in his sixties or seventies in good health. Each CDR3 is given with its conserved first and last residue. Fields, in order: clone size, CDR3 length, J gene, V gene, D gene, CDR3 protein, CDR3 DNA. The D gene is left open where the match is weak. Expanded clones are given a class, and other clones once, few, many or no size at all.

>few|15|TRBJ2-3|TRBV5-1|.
CASSLITGSTDTQYF
TGCGCCAGCAGCTTGATTACGGGTTCCACAGATACGCAGTATTTT
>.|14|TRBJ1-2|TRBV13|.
CASSLGTGRRGYTF
TGTGCCAGCAGCTTAGGTACGGGACGGCGGGGCTACACCTTC
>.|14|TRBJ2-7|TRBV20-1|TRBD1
CSASIGTASREQYF
TGCAGTGCTAGTATCGGGACAGCAAGTAGGGAGCAGTACTTC
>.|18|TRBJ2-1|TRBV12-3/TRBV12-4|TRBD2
CASSSRPWGLAKYNEQFF
TGTGCCAGCAGCTCACGACCCTGGGGACTAGCCAAATACAATGAGCAGTTCTTC
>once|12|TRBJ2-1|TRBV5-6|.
CASRLGGAEQFF
TGTGCCAGCAGGCTAGGGGGGGCTGAGCAGTTCTTC
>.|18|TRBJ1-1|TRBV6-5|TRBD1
CASSLRKTGTARNTEAFF
TGTGCCAGCAGTCTACGAAAAACCGGGACAGCAAGAAACACTGAAGCTTTCTTT
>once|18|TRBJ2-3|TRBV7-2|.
CASSLALLGSTSTDTQYF
TGTGCCAGCAGCTTAGCGCTCCTGGGCAGTACTAGCACAGATACGCAGTATTTT
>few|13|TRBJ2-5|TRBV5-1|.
CASSTTVQETQYF
TGCGCCAGCAGCACGACAGTACAAGAGACCCAGTACTTC
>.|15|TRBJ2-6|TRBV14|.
CASSQGLAGANVLTF
TGTGCCAGCAGCCAAGGTTTGGCTGGGGCCAACGTCCTGACTTTC
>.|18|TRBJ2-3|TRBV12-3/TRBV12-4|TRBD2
CASSPQGSGGTRADTQYF
TGTGCCAGCAGTCCCCAGGGTAGCGGGGGGACTCGCGCAGATACGCAGTATTTT
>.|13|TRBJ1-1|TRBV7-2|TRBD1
CASSWNRGTEAFF
TGTGCCAGCAGCTGGAACAGGGGAACTGAAGCTTTCTTT
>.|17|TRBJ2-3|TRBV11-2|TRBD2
CASSLGGAGGSTDTQYF
TGTGCCAGCAGCTTAGGAGGTGCGGGGGGCAGCACAGATACGCAGTATTTT
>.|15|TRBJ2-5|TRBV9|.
CASSVAVTAEETQYF
TGTGCCAGCAGCGTAGCTGTGACAGCTGAGGAGACCCAGTACTTC
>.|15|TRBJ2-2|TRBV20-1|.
CSARGRVTNTGELFF
TGCAGTGCTAGGGGACGAGTAACGAACACCGGGGAGCTGTTTTTT
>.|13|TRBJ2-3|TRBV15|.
CATSKQLADTQYF
TGTGCCACCAGCAAACAATTAGCGGATACGCAGTATTTT
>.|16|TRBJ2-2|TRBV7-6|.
CASSSQGGMNTGELFF
TGTGCCAGCAGCTCCCAGGGGGGGATGAACACCGGGGAGCTGTTTTTT
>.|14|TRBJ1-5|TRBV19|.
CASSGQVPNQPQHF
TGTGCCAGTAGCGGCCAGGTTCCCAATCAGCCCCAGCATTTT
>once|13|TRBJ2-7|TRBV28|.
CASSSTGFYEQYF
TGTGCCAGCAGCTCGACAGGATTCTACGAGCAGTACTTC
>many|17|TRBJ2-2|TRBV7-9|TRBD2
CASSFRRLAGVAGELFF
TGTGCCAGCAGCTTTCGGCGACTAGCGGGAGTAGCCGGGGAGCTGTTTTTT
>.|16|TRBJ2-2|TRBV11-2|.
CASSLDRGENTGELFF
TGTGCCAGCAGCTTAGATAGAGGAGAGAACACCGGGGAGCTGTTTTTT
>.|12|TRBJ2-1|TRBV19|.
CASSMVAAEQFF
TGTGCCAGTAGTATGGTTGCGGCTGAGCAGTTCTTC
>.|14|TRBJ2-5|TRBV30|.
CAWSQWTREETQYF
TGTGCCTGGAGTCAGTGGACGAGAGAAGAGACCCAGTACTTC
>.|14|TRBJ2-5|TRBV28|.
CASSAWGGPETQYF
TGTGCCAGCAGTGCCTGGGGTGGCCCCGAGACCCAGTACTTC
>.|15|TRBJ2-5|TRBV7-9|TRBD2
CASSFRGGLQETQYF
TGTGCCAGCAGCTTTCGCGGGGGGCTCCAAGAGACCCAGTACTTC
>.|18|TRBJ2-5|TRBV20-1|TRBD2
CSAAPYIHGRALKETQYF
TGCAGTGCTGCACCATATATACACGGGAGGGCCCTGAAAGAGACCCAGTACTTC
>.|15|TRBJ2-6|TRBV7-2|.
CASSLGSAGANVLTF
TGTGCCAGCAGCTTAGGCTCAGCTGGGGCCAACGTCCTGACTTTC
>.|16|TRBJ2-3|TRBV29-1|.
CSVDFIATGSTDTQYF
TGCAGCGTTGATTTCATCGCAACGGGCAGCACAGATACGCAGTATTTT
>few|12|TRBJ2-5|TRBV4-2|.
CASSQEAEAQYF
TGTGCCAGCAGCCAAGAGGCAGAGGCCCAGTACTTC
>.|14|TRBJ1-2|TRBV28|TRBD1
CASQGGTGTHGYTF
TGTGCCAGCCAGGGGGGGACAGGGACCCATGGCTACACCTTC
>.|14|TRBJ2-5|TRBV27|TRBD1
CASSKRQGWETQYF
TGTGCCAGCAGTAAACGACAGGGTTGGGAGACCCAGTACTTC
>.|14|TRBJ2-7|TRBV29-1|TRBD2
CSVSRGGSVNEQYF
TGCAGCGTTTCTCGGGGGGGCAGTGTCAATGAGCAGTACTTC
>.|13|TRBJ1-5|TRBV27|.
CASSLSIPEPQHF
TGTGCCAGCAGTTTATCGATCCCGGAGCCCCAGCATTTT
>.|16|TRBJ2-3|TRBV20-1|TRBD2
CSAWTSGETSTDTQYF
TGCAGTGCGTGGACTAGCGGGGAGACTAGCACAGATACGCAGTATTTT
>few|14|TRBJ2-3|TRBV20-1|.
CSARRGGDTDTQYF
TGCAGTGCTAGAAGGGGCGGGGACACAGATACACAGTATTTT
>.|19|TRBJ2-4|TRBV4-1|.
CASSQEPALTSYAKNIQYF
TGCGCCAGCAGCCAAGAACCGGCCCTTACTAGCTACGCCAAAAACATTCAGTACTTC
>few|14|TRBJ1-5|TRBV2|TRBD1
CASNRQGLRQPQHF
TGTGCCAGCAATCGACAGGGACTACGGCAGCCCCAGCATTTT
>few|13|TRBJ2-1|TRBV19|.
CASSIAGGDEQSF
TGTGCCAGTAGTATAGCCGGCGGGGATGAGCAGTCCTTC
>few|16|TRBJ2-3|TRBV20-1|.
CSARGYRQRESDTQYF
TGCAGTGCTAGAGGGTATAGACAGAGAGAATCGGATACGCAGTATTTT
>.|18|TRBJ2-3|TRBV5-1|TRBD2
CASNPRGTSGLGGDTQYF
TGCGCCAGCAATCCGAGGGGTACTAGCGGCCTGGGGGGAGATACGCAGTATTTT
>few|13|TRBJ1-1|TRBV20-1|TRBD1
CSAGDRGKREAFF
TGTAGTGCAGGGGACAGGGGCAAACGTGAAGCTTTCTTT
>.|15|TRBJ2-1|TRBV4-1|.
CASSQDLGPYNEQFF
TGCGCCAGCAGCCAAGATCTAGGACCCTACAATGAGCAGTTCTTC
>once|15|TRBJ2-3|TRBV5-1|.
CASSLFRDVADTQYF
TGCGCCAGCAGCTTGTTCAGGGATGTCGCAGATACGCAGTATTTT
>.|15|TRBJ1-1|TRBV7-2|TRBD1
CASSSGTGLNTEAFF
TGTGCCAGCAGCTCCGGGACAGGGTTGAACACTGAAGCTTTCTTT
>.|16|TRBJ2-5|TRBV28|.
CASSNTGTRSQETQYF
TGTGCCAGCAGTAATACAGGGACACGCTCCCAAGAGACCCAGTACTTC
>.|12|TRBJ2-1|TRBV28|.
CASRTSAWEQFF
TGTGCCAGCAGAACCTCGGCTTGGGAGCAGTTCTTC